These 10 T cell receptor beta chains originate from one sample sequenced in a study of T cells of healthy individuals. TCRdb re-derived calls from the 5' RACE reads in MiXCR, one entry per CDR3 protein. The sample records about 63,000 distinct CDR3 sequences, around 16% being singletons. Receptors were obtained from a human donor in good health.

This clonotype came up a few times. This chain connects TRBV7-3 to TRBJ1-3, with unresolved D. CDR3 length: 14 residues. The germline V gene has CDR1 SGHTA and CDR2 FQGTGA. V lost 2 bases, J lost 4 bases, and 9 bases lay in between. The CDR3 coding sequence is TGTGCCAGCAGCTTATTGGGGAGCGGAAACACCATATATTTT. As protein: CASSLLGSGNTIYF.

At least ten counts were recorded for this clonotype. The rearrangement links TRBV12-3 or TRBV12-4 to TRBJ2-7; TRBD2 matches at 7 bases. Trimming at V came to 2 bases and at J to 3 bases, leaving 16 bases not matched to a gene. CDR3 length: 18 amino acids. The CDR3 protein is CASSLSSGGPGRDYEQYF. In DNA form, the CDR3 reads TGTGCCAGCAGTTTATCCTCCGGCGGGCCGGGGAGGGACTACGAGCAGTACTTC.

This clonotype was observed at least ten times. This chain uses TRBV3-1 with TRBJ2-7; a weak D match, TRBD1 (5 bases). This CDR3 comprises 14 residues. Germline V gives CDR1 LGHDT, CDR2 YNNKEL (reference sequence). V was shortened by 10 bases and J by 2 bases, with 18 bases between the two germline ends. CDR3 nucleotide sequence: TGTGCCATCCCATGGGGCGGAAGCACCTACGAGCAGTACTTC. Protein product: CAIPWGGSTYEQYF.

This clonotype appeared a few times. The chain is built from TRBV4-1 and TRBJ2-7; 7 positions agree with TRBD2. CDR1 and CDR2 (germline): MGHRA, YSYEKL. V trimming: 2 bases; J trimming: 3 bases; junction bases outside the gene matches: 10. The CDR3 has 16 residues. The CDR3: CASSQFPREPRYEQYF. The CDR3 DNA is TGCGCCAGCAGCCAATTTCCGCGGGAGCCCCGCTACGAGCAGTACTTC.

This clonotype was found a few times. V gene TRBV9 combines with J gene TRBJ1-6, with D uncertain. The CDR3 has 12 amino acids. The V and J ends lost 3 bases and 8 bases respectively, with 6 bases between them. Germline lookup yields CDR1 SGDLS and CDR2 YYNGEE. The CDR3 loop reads CASSDGDSPLHF. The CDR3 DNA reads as TGTGCCAGCAGCGATGGGGATTCACCCCTCCACTTT.

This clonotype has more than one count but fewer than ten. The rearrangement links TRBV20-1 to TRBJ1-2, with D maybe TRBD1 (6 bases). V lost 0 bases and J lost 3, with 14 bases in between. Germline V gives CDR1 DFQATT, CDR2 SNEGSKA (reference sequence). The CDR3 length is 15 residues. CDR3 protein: CSARETAGAYYGYTF. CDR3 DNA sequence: TGCAGTGCTAGAGAGACTGCGGGGGCATACTATGGCTACACCTTC.

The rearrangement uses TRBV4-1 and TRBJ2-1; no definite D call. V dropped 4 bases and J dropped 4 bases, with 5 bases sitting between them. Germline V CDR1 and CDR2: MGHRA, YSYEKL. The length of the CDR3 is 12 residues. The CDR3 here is CASSREYNEQFF. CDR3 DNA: TGCGCCAGCAGCCGAGAATACAATGAGCAGTTCTTC.

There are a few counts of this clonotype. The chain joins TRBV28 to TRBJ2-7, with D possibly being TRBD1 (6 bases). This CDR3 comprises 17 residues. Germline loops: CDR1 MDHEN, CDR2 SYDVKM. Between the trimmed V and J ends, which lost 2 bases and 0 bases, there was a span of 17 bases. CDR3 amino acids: CASSLLPTDRSSYEQYF. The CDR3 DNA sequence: TGTGCCAGCAGTTTACTCCCCACCGACAGGAGCTCCTACGAGCAGTACTTC. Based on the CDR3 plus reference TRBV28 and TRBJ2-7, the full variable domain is DVKVTQSSRYLVKRTGEKVFLECVQDMDHENMFWYRQDPGLGLRLIYFSYDVKMKEKGDIPEGYSVSREKKERFSLILESASTNQTSMYLCASSLLPTDRSSYEQYFGPGTRLTVT.

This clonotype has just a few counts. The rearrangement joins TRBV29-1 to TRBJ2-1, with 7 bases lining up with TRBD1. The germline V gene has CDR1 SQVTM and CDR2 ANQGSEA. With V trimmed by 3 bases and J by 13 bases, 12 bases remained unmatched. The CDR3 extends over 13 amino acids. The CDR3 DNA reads TGCAGCGTTGAGGGGAAGACAGGGACCGGACAGTTCTTC. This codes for CSVEGKTGTGQFF.

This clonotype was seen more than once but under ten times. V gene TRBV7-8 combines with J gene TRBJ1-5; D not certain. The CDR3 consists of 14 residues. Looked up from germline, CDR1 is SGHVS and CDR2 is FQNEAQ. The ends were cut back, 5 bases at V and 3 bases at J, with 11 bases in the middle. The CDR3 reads CASSPLGSNQPQHF. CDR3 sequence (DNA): TGTGCCAGCAGCCCCCTCGGCTCCAATCAGCCCCAGCATTTT.